This T cell receptor (beta chain) was sequenced in a study of early T cells in non-severe SARS-CoV-2 infection. The overall study: The authors sequenced bulk RNA from unsorted whole blood, leaving chains unpaired.

The study, taken as a whole, reports: Sequences matched to VDJdb favored anti-spike CD8 responses, while private and CD4 specificities were missed.

Individual cDNA molecules received unique molecular identifiers during library preparation. One entry per CDR3 protein results from TCRdb running MiXCR on the 5' RACE reads. Counted here are some 59,000 distinct CDR3 sequences, over 9.5% occurring once; the ten biggest clones make up approximately 4.1%. About this clonotype: What it binds is unknown.

Sequenced sample: whole blood. This TCR came from an adult who was a healthcare worker with PCR-confirmed SARS-CoV-2 infection or an uninfected control (not recorded which).

The CDR3 region is CASSQEAAPVNTEAFF. Written as DNA, the CDR3 is TGTGCCAGCAGCCAAGAAGCGGCCCCGGTGAACACTGAAGCTTTCTTT. The chain employs TRBV14 and TRBJ1-1; D is undetermined. This CDR3 is built from 16 residues. V shed 0 bases and J shed 0 bases, with 11 bases lying between them. Germline assignment: CDR1 SGHDN and CDR2 FVKESK.